Shown below are 26 T cell receptor beta chains from a single sample sequenced in a study of CD8+ T cells in alopecia areata. Following extraction, RNA underwent reverse transcription to cDNA, which served as the sequencing template. TCRdb's table, derived via immunoSEQ multiplex PCR, lists solely in-frame clones and lacks some. The sample contains 100,000 to 150,000 clones, approximately 49% of which appear only once. The input for sequencing was CD8+ T cells sorted from blood, taken at week 0. The origin of the receptors is a human donor with alopecia areata.

The chain recombines TRBV7-9 with TRBJ2-1; D unresolved. The CDR3 has 10 amino acids. In germline, CDR1 is SEHNR, CDR2 FQNEAQ (reference sequence). Trimming stripped 3 bases from V and 9 bases from J, with 3 bases between. The CDR3 DNA reads TGTGCCAGCAGCTTTGCTGAGCAGTTCTTC. This gives the protein CASSFAEQFF.

The chain recombines TRBV5-1 with TRBJ2-3; D is possibly TRBD2 (6 bases). The CDR3 is 16 residues long. Germline V lookup: CDR1 SGHRS, CDR2 YFSETQ. V lost 4 bases and J 2 bases, leaving 17 bases between the germline ends. The CDR3 region is CASSPKSGENTDTQYF. The CDR3 DNA follows: TGCGCCAGCAGCCCGAAATCGGGGGAGAACACAGATACGCAGTATTTT.

The chain links TRBV7-9 to TRBJ2-7; the D gene is possibly TRBD1 (6 bases). The germline V gene encodes CDR1 SEHNR and CDR2 FQNEAQ (reference sequence). V was cut by 2 bases and J by 7 bases, with 12 bases left in between. This CDR3 has 13 residues. CDR3 coding DNA: TGTGCCAGCAGCTTACCTCAGGGGCTGGAGCAGTACTTC. It yields the protein CASSLPQGLEQYF.

This clone was counted between two and nine times. The rearrangement uses TRBV14 and TRBJ1-1; D possibly corresponds to TRBD1 (5 bases). The CDR3 is 14 residues long. The germline V gene has CDR1 SGHDN and CDR2 FVKESK. Trimming pared 3 bases from V and 1 base from J, leaving 9 bases between. CDR3 loop: CASSHLTENTEAFF. Written as DNA, the CDR3 is TGTGCCAGCAGCCACCTGACAGAGAACACTGAAGCTTTCTTT.

Sample share makes this clone large. The sample carries other DNA sequences with the same CDR3. The chain uses TRBV7-9 and TRBJ2-7; D call uncertain. The germline V gene has CDR1 SEHNR and CDR2 FQNEAQ (reference sequence). This CDR3 is built from 12 residues. With 1 base removed from V and 3 bases from J, the gap between germline ends came to 4 bases. The CDR3 sequence is CASSLGVYEQYF. The CDR3 nucleotides are TGTGCCAGCAGCTTAGGGGTCTACGAGCAGTACTTC.

The chain couples TRBV27 to TRBJ2-3; D is ambiguous. Germline CDR1 is MNHEY and CDR2 is SMNVEV (reference sequence). Trimming took 6 bases from V and 0 from J, leaving 10 bases between them. The CDR3 has 14 residues. The CDR3 reads CASRPTPSTDTQYF. The CDR3 coding sequence is TGTGCCAGCAGACCCACCCCGAGCACAGATACGCAGTATTTT.

This sequence joins TRBV4-3 and TRBJ2-2; D is unclear. The V and J ends lost 3 bases and 2 bases respectively, with 4 bases between them. The germline CDR1 and CDR2 sequences are LGHNA and YSLEER. The CDR3 loop spans 13 amino acids. The CDR3 DNA is TGCGCCAGCAGCCACAGAAACACCGGGGAGCTGTTTTTT. This encodes CASSHRNTGELFF.

The chain employs TRBV7-9 and TRBJ2-2; D is undetermined. Germline V gene sequence: CDR1 SEHNR, CDR2 FQNEAQ (reference sequence). This CDR3 has 16 residues. With 3 bases removed from V and 3 bases from J, the gap between germline ends came to 14 bases. The CDR3 coding sequence is TGTGCCAGCAGCTTTAATAAGGGATTCGACACCGGGGAGCTGTTTTTT. Its translation: CASSFNKGFDTGELFF.

As regards this clone: One end of the junction fails to match germline, which may point to a read error. V and J are TRBV7-7 and TRBJ2-5; 9 positions match TRBD1. The CDR3 covers 16 residues. CDR1 SSHAT and CDR2 FNYEAQ come from the germline V gene (reference sequence). The CDR3 region has the DNA TGTGCTAGCAGCTTGGGAACAGGGGGCGCGTTGGAGACCCAGTACTTC. Its translation: CASSLGTGGALETQYF.

This clone was observed once. At one end, the junction sequence differs from germline, possibly due to a read error. The gene calls are TRBV29-1 and TRBJ1-5; the match to TRBD1 covers 7 bases. The CDR3 extends over 14 amino acids. Germline assignment: CDR1 SQVTM and CDR2 ANQGSEA. The CDR3 sequence: CSVEGTDGNQPQHF. As DNA, the CDR3 is TGCAGCGTAGAAGGGACAGATGGGAATCAGCCCCAGCATTTT.

The chain employs TRBV25-1 and TRBJ1-1; 7 bases are a match to TRBD1. Germline V CDR1 and CDR2: MGHDK, SYGVNS. This CDR3 is 12 amino acids long. Trimming took 7 bases from V and 4 from J; bases not matched to a gene: 3. CDR3: CASTRGTTEAFF. The CDR3 nucleotides read TGTGCCAGCACCAGGGGGACCACTGAAGCTTTCTTT.

V usage is TRBV27 and J usage is TRBJ2-1; weak D call: TRBD1 (6 bases). This CDR3 comprises 16 residues. The germline V and J ends were trimmed by 4 bases and 1 base, with 14 bases remaining between them. Germline CDR1 and CDR2: MNHEY and SMNVEV (reference sequence). The CDR3 loop is CASSSTVRGSYNEQFF. Here the CDR3 DNA reads TGTGCCAGCAGTTCGACGGTCAGGGGATCCTACAATGAGCAGTTCTTC.

The chain joins TRBV7-9 to TRBJ2-6, with D possibly being TRBD1 (6 bases). Trimming took 5 bases from V and 0 from J, leaving 8 bases between them. CDR3 length: 15 residues. Looked up from germline, CDR1 is SEHNR and CDR2 is FQNEAQ (reference sequence). In DNA, the CDR3 is TGTGCCAGCAGCAAGGGGGACTCTGGGGCCAACGTCCTGACTTTC. It yields the protein CASSKGDSGANVLTF.

The genes are TRBV4-3 and TRBJ2-2; 7 bases line up with TRBD2. Germline CDR1 and CDR2: LGHNA and YSLEER. V shed 1 base and J 7 bases; nucleotides not matched to a gene: 0. The CDR3 contains 13 residues. The CDR3, as DNA: TGCGCCAGCAGCCAAGGGGAGGGCGGGGAGCTGTTTTTT. Protein sequence: CASSQGEGGELFF.

The chain joins TRBV4-1 to TRBJ2-7, with D perhaps TRBD1 (5 bases). V lost 3 bases and J lost 1, with 10 bases in between. The CDR3 consists of 14 residues. CDR1 and CDR2 (germline): MGHRA, YSYEKL. CDR3 amino acids: CASSHPQGSYEQYF. The DNA of the CDR3 is TGCGCCAGCAGCCACCCCCAGGGTTCCTACGAGCAGTACTTC.

The sample holds one count of this clone. The chain uses TRBV7-2 and TRBJ2-2; no firm D call. Germline CDR1 is SGHTA and CDR2 is FQGNSA. CDR3 size: 16 residues. Trimming pared 3 bases from V and 2 bases from J, leaving 13 bases between. CDR3 residues: CASSFEPITNTGELFF. In DNA, the CDR3 is TGTGCCAGCAGCTTCGAACCGATCACCAACACCGGGGAGCTGTTTTTT.

This chain uses TRBV29-1 with TRBJ1-4; TRBD1 is a possible D gene (5 bases). This CDR3 comprises 11 residues. Germline CDR1 and CDR2: SQVTM and ANQGSEA. V was shortened by 7 bases and J by 6 bases, with 9 bases between the two germline ends. The CDR3 sequence is CSARDDEKLFF. CDR3 nucleotide sequence: TGCAGCGCTCGGGACGATGAAAAACTGTTTTTT.

This clone was detected a few times. The chain recombines TRBV29-1 with TRBJ2-3, with 7 nucleotides matching TRBD1. Germline V gene data show CDR1 as SQVTM and CDR2 as ANQGSEA. This CDR3 has 14 residues. Trimming cost V 4 bases and J 1 base; bases outside gene matches: 5. The CDR3 protein is CSVVEGARTDTQYF. The CDR3 nucleotides are TGCAGCGTTGTAGAGGGGGCCCGCACAGATACGCAGTATTTT.

This clone occurred a few times. J is TRBJ2-4 and V is TRBV7-2; a weak D match, TRBD1 (6 bases). The CDR3 runs to 13 residues. Trimming removed 1 base at V and 7 bases at J, with 8 bases between. The germline V gene has CDR1 SGHTA and CDR2 FQGNSA. The CDR3 nucleotides are TGTGCCAGCAGCTTAGACAGGGAGAACATTCAGTACTTC. Translated: CASSLDRENIQYF.

This clone was detected only a few times. The chain recombines TRBV19 with TRBJ1-1; D is unclear. CDR1 is LNHDA, CDR2 SQIVND, per germline (reference sequence). Trimming left V 7 bases short and J 2 bases short, with 14 bases between. The CDR3 covers 14 residues. CDR3 loop: CASTPTGHNTEAFF. For the CDR3, the DNA is TGTGCCAGTACCCCCACTGGGCACAACACTGAAGCTTTCTTT.

A word on this clone: Different DNA sequences within this sample yield the same CDR3. The rearrangement joins TRBV29-1 to TRBJ2-7; D remains unclear. The V and J ends lost 7 bases and 7 bases respectively, with 11 bases between them. CDR1 and CDR2 (germline): SQVTM, ANQGSEA. This CDR3 comprises 10 residues. CDR3 coding DNA: TGCAGCGCTGTTACTGGGGAGCAGTACTTC. It encodes CSAVTGEQYF.

Only a few counts were recorded for this clone. The chain links TRBV5-5 to TRBJ2-5, with 8 bases identical to TRBD2. V gave up 0 bases and J gave up 4 bases; unmatched junction bases: 8. From germline, CDR1 is SGHKS and CDR2 YYEKEE (reference sequence). The CDR3 runs 16 residues. Here the CDR3 DNA reads TGTGCCAGCAGCTTGGCCTCGGGAGGGTTGGGAGAGACCCAGTACTTC. It specifies CASSLASGGLGETQYF. Filled out from reference TRBV5-5 and TRBJ2-5, the complete variable domain reads DAGVTQSPTHLIKTRGQQVTLRCSPISGHKSVSWYQQVLGQGPQFIFQYYEKEERGRGNFPDRFSARQFPNYSSELNVNALLLGDSALYLCASSLASGGLGETQYFGPGTRLLVL.

The rearrangement joins TRBV29-1 to TRBJ1-2; 8 nucleotides align to TRBD1. This CDR3 region has 14 residues. After removal of 0 bases from V and 5 bases from J, the junction contained 5 bases not matched to a gene. CDR1 and CDR2 from the germline V gene are SQVTM and ANQGSEA. The CDR3 region has the DNA TGCAGCGTTGAAGACAGGGGGCTGGGTTATGGCTACACCTTC. Translating it yields CSVEDRGLGYGYTF.

The chain has TRBV2 and TRBJ2-2; 9 bases align to TRBD1. The trim removed 6 bases at V and 2 bases at J, leaving 10 bases unmatched. CDR1 and CDR2 from the germline V gene are SNHLY and FYNNEI. The length of the CDR3 is 17 residues. The CDR3 loop is CASRGDRESANTGELFF. The CDR3 region has the DNA TGTGCCAGCAGGGGGGACAGGGAAAGTGCAAACACCGGGGAGCTGTTTTTT.

This clone appeared a few times. The gene calls are TRBV5-1 and TRBJ2-4, with D possibly TRBD2 on 5 matching bases. Trimming left V 2 bases short and J 8 bases short, with 23 bases between. The germline V gene encodes CDR1 SGHRS and CDR2 YFSETQ. This CDR3 has 17 residues. The chain's CDR3 is CASSFIPLGSEGYIQYF. In DNA, the CDR3 is TGCGCCAGCAGCTTTATCCCCCTCGGCTCTGAGGGATACATTCAGTACTTC.

The chain has TRBV2 and TRBJ2-5, with 8 bases fitting TRBD1. Germline V gene lookup returns CDR1 SNHLY and CDR2 FYNNEI. The CDR3 loop spans 19 amino acids. V shed 4 bases, J shed 0 bases, and the junction held 16 bases outside the gene matches. The DNA of the CDR3 is TGTGCCAGCAGTGTCCCCCCGGGACAGGAAAAGGGATACCAAGAGACCCAGTACTTC. Encoded protein: CASSVPPGQEKGYQETQYF.